One sample yielded the 21 T cell receptor beta chains listed below, sequenced in a study of cytomegalovirus exposure and HLA in healthy donors. It was with 60 Vbeta and 13 Jbeta primers that the PCR ran. TCRdb's table, derived via immunoSEQ multiplex PCR, lists solely in-frame clones and lacks some. The repertoire holds about 170,000 clones, with 85% as singletons. Specimen: PBMCs. The receptors derive from a boy aged 2-15 years in good health and CMV-seronegative.

This sequence joins TRBV4-1 and TRBJ2-4, with TRBD2 as a possible D gene (5 bases). The CDR3 has 12 residues. V shed 2 bases and J shed 9 bases, with 8 bases lying between them. Germline V gives CDR1 MGHRA, CDR2 YSYEKL. DNA for the CDR3: TGCGCCAGCAGCCAACCCCGGGGCATTCAGTACTTC. Its translation: CASSQPRGIQYF.

The gene calls are TRBV27 and TRBJ1-2; possibly TRBD1 for D (6 bases). V was pared by 5 bases and J by 4 bases, with 14 bases between. The CDR3 is made up of 14 amino acids. Looked up from germline, CDR1 is MNHEY and CDR2 is SMNVEV (reference sequence). Here the CDR3 reads CASSPRSTGYGYTF. Here the CDR3 DNA reads TGTGCCAGCAGTCCTCGATCGACAGGCTATGGCTACACCTTC.

V usage is TRBV10-2 and J usage is TRBJ2-3, with D perhaps TRBD2 (5 bases). Germline CDR1 and CDR2: WSHSY and SAAADI. Deletions cut 2 bases from V and 1 base from J, with 13 bases between. The CDR3 contains 16 residues. The CDR3 sequence is CASSETVGVGTDTQYF. The CDR3 DNA is TGCGCCAGCAGTGAGACGGTCGGGGTAGGCACAGATACGCAGTATTTT.

V is TRBV28 and J is TRBJ2-1; 7 nucleotides align to TRBD2. The germline V gene encodes CDR1 MDHEN and CDR2 SYDVKM. J was trimmed by 0 bases and V by 3 bases; bases with no gene match: 2. The CDR3 loop spans 15 amino acids. The CDR3 protein is CASSFRGGSYNEQFF. DNA of the CDR3: TGTGCCAGCAGTTTTCGCGGGGGCTCCTACAATGAGCAGTTCTTC.

J is TRBJ2-4 and V is TRBV4-1; no firm D call. The CDR3 extends over 16 amino acids. The V and J ends lost 1 base and 0 bases respectively, with 10 bases between them. CDR1 is MGHRA and CDR2 is YSYEKL in the germline V gene. CDR3 sequence: CASSQAGILAKNIQYF. The CDR3 coding sequence is TGCGCCAGCAGCCAAGCGGGTATACTAGCCAAAAACATTCAGTACTTC.

The rearrangement joins TRBV7-3 to TRBJ2-2, with D perhaps TRBD1 (6 bases). V lost 2 bases and J lost 4, with 14 bases in between. The CDR3 spans 16 residues. Germline lookup yields CDR1 SGHTA and CDR2 FQGTGA. The CDR3 spells CASSLGGLGGTGELFF. CDR3 DNA sequence: TGTGCCAGCAGCTTAGGGGGCCTTGGAGGCACCGGGGAGCTGTTTTTT.

This clone was detected a few times. The chain combines TRBV27 with TRBJ2-5, with 12 bases fitting TRBD2. Gene TRBJ2-7 matches the end of the DNA better, so the J call may be wrong. The germline V gene encodes CDR1 MNHEY and CDR2 SMNVEV (reference sequence). CDR3 length: 18 amino acids. The CDR3 loop reads CASRPTPLTSGGGHEQYF. The CDR3 nucleotides are TGTGCCAGCAGACCTACCCCTCTGACTAGCGGGGGTGGGCACGAGCAGTACTTC.

The chain combines TRBV5-1 with TRBJ2-7, with TRBD2 matching over 13 bases. Trimming took 4 bases from V and 3 from J; bases not matched to a gene: 4. The CDR3 is made up of 15 amino acids. Germline V gene lookup returns CDR1 SGHRS and CDR2 YFSETQ. CDR3 sequence (DNA): TGCGCCAGCAGCACACGGACTAGCGGGAGCTACGAGCAGTACTTC. Translated, it gives CASSTRTSGSYEQYF.

The chain carries TRBV27 and TRBJ2-1, with TRBD2 matching 8 bases. CDR1 is MNHEY and CDR2 is SMNVEV in the germline V gene (reference sequence). Trimming cost V 4 bases and J 5 bases; bases outside gene matches: 7. This CDR3 has 15 residues. CDR3 DNA sequence: TGTGCCAGCAGTTCCCGGGGGGGCCAAAACAATGAGCAGTTCTTC. Translation: CASSSRGGQNNEQFF.

The J gene is TRBJ1-2, the V gene TRBV14; D is unresolved. Trimming left V 4 bases short and J 5 bases short, with 14 bases between. Germline loops: CDR1 SGHDN, CDR2 FVKESK. The CDR3 runs 14 residues. This CDR3 reads CASSLTERTYGYTF. The CDR3 coding sequence is TGTGCCAGCAGCCTCACGGAGCGAACGTATGGCTACACCTTC.

This clone was observed at least ten times. CDR3 sequence: CASLGIGVTETQYF. The CDR3 DNA reads as TGTGCCAGCCTAGGCATAGGGGTGACAGAGACCCAGTACTTC. This chain uses TRBV2 with TRBJ2-5; possible D gene TRBD1, 5 bases. V was shortened by 8 bases and J by 4 bases, with 17 bases between the two germline ends. In germline, CDR1 is SNHLY, CDR2 FYNNEI. The CDR3 totals 14 residues.

The chain is built from TRBV9 and TRBJ1-1, with D unresolved. The CDR3 runs 13 residues. The ends were cut back, 1 base at V and 1 base at J, with 5 bases in the middle. Per germline, CDR1 SGDLS and CDR2 YYNGEE. The CDR3 DNA reads TGTGCCAGCAGCGTATCCGGGAACACTGAAGCTTTCTTT. It encodes CASSVSGNTEAFF.

This clone has just a few counts. J is TRBJ2-1 and V is TRBV25-1, with 8 bases that match TRBD1. CDR3 size: 14 residues. Germline V gives CDR1 MGHDK, CDR2 SYGVNS. J was trimmed by 9 bases and V by 4 bases; bases with no gene match: 8. Here the CDR3 reads CASSASGTGGEQFF. The CDR3 coding sequence is TGTGCCAGCAGTGCCTCCGGGACAGGAGGTGAGCAGTTCTTC.

V usage is TRBV19 and J usage is TRBJ2-7, with 9 bases aligning to TRBD1. The CDR3 extends over 15 amino acids. Looked up from germline, CDR1 is LNHDA and CDR2 is SQIVND (reference sequence). Losses at the gene ends were 3 bases for V and 6 bases for J; bases not matched to a gene: 9. CDR3 DNA sequence: TGTGCCAGTAGTATTAAGGGACAGGGTCTCGTCGAGCAGTACTTC. Protein product: CASSIKGQGLVEQYF.

The chain has TRBV18 and TRBJ2-7; 12 bases fit TRBD2. Germline V gene lookup returns CDR1 KGHSH and CDR2 LQKENI. V dropped 3 bases and J dropped 5; count of bases not matched to a gene: 5. This CDR3 has 15 residues. CDR3 sequence reads: CASSPLAGGRDEQYF. Written as DNA, the CDR3 is TGTGCCAGCTCACCGCTAGCGGGAGGGCGGGACGAGCAGTACTTC.

The V call is TRBV14, the J call TRBJ2-5; D perhaps matches TRBD1 (6 bases). The CDR3 is made up of 13 amino acids. The V gene's germline CDR1 is SGHDN and CDR2 FVKESK. The V and J ends lost 6 bases and 4 bases respectively, with 12 bases between them. CDR3: CASSLRGRETQYF. The CDR3 bases are TGTGCCAGCAGTCTCAGGGGACGAGAGACCCAGTACTTC. The full variable domain, completed using reference TRBV14 and TRBJ2-5, is EAGVTQFPSHSVIEKGQTVTLRCDPISGHDNLYWYRRVMGKEIKFLLHFVKESKQDESGMPNNRFLAERTGGTYSTLKVQPAELEDSGVYFCASSLRGRETQYFGPGTRLLVL.

This clone was observed a few times. The V call is TRBV18, the J call TRBJ2-5; 7 nucleotides align to TRBD1. The CDR3 loop spans 14 amino acids. The trim removed 10 bases at V and 1 base at J, leaving 9 bases unmatched. Germline V CDR1 and CDR2: KGHSH, LQKENI. The CDR3 sequence is CATERTGRQETQYF. The CDR3, as DNA: TGTGCCACCGAAAGGACAGGCCGCCAAGAGACCCAGTACTTC.

The rearrangement uses TRBV6-5 and TRBJ2-1; D uncertain. This CDR3 region has 14 residues. V lost 7 bases to trimming and J lost 7 bases, with 17 bases between them. CDR1 is MNHEY and CDR2 is SVGAGI in the germline V gene. The DNA of the CDR3 is TGTGCCAGCACCTCGATACCACTTTGGAATGAGCAGTTCTTC. Translated: CASTSIPLWNEQFF.

This chain joins TRBV2 and TRBJ2-7; TRBD1 aligns across 10 bases. The CDR3 is 13 amino acids. Germline V CDR1 and CDR2: SNHLY, FYNNEI. V dropped 6 bases and J dropped 2; count of bases not matched to a gene: 1. CDR3 region: CASRGTGAYEQYF. CDR3 sequence (DNA): TGTGCCAGCAGAGGGACAGGGGCCTACGAGCAGTACTTC.

The chain carries TRBV19 and TRBJ1-3; D possibly corresponds to TRBD1 (5 bases). Per the germline V gene, CDR1 is LNHDA and CDR2 is SQIVND (reference sequence). The CDR3 contains 14 residues. The ends were cut back, 6 bases at V and 2 bases at J, with 11 bases in the middle. This chain's CDR3 is CASSRGGTGNTIYF. As DNA, the CDR3 is TGTGCCAGTAGCCGGGGGGGGACTGGAAACACCATATATTTT.

CDR3 in amino acids: CASSSGTGDEQYF. In nucleotides, the CDR3 is TGTGCCAGCAGTTCCGGGACAGGGGACGAGCAGTACTTC. This sequence joins TRBV6-5 and TRBJ2-5; 10 bases map to TRBD1. Near its end, the DNA agrees better with TRBJ2-7, so the J call may be wrong. Germline loops: CDR1 MNHEY, CDR2 SVGAGI. This CDR3 comprises 13 residues.